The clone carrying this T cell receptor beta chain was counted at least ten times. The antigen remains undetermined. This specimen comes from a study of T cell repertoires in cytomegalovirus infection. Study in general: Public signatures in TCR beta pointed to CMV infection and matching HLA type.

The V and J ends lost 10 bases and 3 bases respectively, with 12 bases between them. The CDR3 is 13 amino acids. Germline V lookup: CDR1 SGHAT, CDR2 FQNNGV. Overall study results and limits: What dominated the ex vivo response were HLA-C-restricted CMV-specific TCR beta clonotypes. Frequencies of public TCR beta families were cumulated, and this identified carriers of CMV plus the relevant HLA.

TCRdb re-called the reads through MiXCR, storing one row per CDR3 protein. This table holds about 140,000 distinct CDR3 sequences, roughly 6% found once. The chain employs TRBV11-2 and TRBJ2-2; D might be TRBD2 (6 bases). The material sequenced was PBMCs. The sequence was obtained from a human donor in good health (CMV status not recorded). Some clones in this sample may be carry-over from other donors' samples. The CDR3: CATTGTDTGELFF. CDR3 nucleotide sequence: TGTGCCACGACCGGGACTGACACCGGGGAGCTGTTTTTT.